Listed below are T cell receptor beta chains from one sample, sequenced in a study of T cells after yellow fever vaccination. Each CDR3 protein gets one entry after TCRdb re-called the 5' RACE reads with MiXCR. Of about 330,000 distinct CDR3 sequences listed, around 6.8% were seen once; the top ten hold roughly a sixth. The sequencing here drew on PBMCs, taken roughly seven weeks after the first yellow fever vaccination. The source of these receptors is a man aged 18 to 30 who received the YFV17D yellow fever vaccine. Each CDR3 is given with its conserved first and last residue. D genes are given only for firm matches. Not every row has a clone size; where given, it reads once, few, many or a size class.

.	.	13	TRBV18	TRBJ2-3	TGTGCCAGCTCGGAAAGGAGTTTAGATACGCAGTATTTT	CASSERSLDTQYF
.	TRBD1	15	TRBV7-6	TRBJ2-2	TGTGCCAGCAGCTTAGCAGGGGGCGGCACCGGGGAGCTGTTTTTT	CASSLAGGGTGELFF
many	.	13	TRBV5-1	TRBJ2-5	TGCGCCAGCAGCTTGGGCTCAGAAGAGACCCAGTACTTC	CASSLGSEETQYF
few	.	16	TRBV20-1	TRBJ2-2	TGCAGTGCTAGAGATGTAGTGAGGCAGAACACCGGGGAGCTGTTTTTT	CSARDVVRQNTGELFF
.	TRBD1	17	TRBV4-3	TRBJ1-5	TGCGCCAGCAGCCAAAACGACAGGGGGCGAGGCAATCAGCCCCAGCATTTT	CASSQNDRGRGNQPQHF
few	.	15	TRBV5-5	TRBJ1-6	TGTGCCAGCAGCTCTGACACCTATTATAATTCACCCCTCCACTTT	CASSSDTYYNSPLHF
many	.	16	TRBV20-1	TRBJ2-3	TGCAGTGCTGACGGCGGGAGTGGGGGGGCCTCAGATACGCAGTATTTT	CSADGGSGGASDTQYF
.	.	13	TRBV5-6	TRBJ1-4	TGTGCCAGCAGCTACAGGGTAAATGAAAAACTGTTTTTT	CASSYRVNEKLFF
.	.	19	TRBV4-3	TRBJ2-4	TGCGCCAGCAGCCAAGATTGGTCGGTGGTCCAATTAGCCAAAAACATTCAGTACTTC	CASSQDWSVVQLAKNIQYF
.	.	17	TRBV5-1	TRBJ1-2	TGCGCCAGCAGCTCCCGACCCGGATCCGACCAAACGTATGGCTACACCTTC	CASSSRPGSDQTYGYTF
.	TRBD1	14	TRBV19	TRBJ1-5	TGTGCCAGTACAGCCGGGACAGGGTCCGGGCCCCAGCATTTT	CASTAGTGSGPQHF
.	.	15	TRBV2	TRBJ2-7	TGTGCCAGCAACCGAGGGACAAGTAACTCCTACGAGCAGTACTTC	CASNRGTSNSYEQYF
few	.	14	TRBV7-2	TRBJ2-2	TGTGCCAGCAGCTTAGGCGGGGTCGCCGGGGAGCTGTTTTTT	CASSLGGVAGELFF
many	.	17	TRBV7-2	TRBJ2-2	TGTGCCAGCAGCGCACAGCCGGGACAAACGAACACCGGGGAGCTGTTTTTT	CASSAQPGQTNTGELFF
few	TRBD1	15	TRBV4-1	TRBJ1-4	TGCGCCAGCAGAAGCGCCGGGACAGGGGGAGAAAAACTGTTTTTT	CASRSAGTGGEKLFF
few	.	14	TRBV18	TRBJ2-1	TGTGCCAGCTCACCCCCGACTTTAGGCAATGAGCAGTTCTTC	CASSPPTLGNEQFF
few	.	14	TRBV19	TRBJ1-1	TGTGCCAGTACCCGGGGACGGTCGAACACTGAAGCTTTCTTT	CASTRGRSNTEAFF
.	.	15	TRBV7-9	TRBJ2-3	TGTGCCAGCAGCTTCTCGGGGACTGAGGGCGATACGCAGTATTTT	CASSFSGTEGDTQYF
many	.	13	TRBV20-1	TRBJ2-1	TGCAGTGCTGCGGGGCTCTTGTACAATGAGCAGTTCTTC	CSAAGLLYNEQFF
.	.	16	TRBV20-1	TRBJ2-1	TGCTGTGCCCCCCGTACTCTCGCGGGACACTACAATGAGCAGTTCTTC	CCAPRTLAGHYNEQFF
.	.	15	TRBV5-1	TRBJ2-5	TGCGCCAGCAGCTCTCGCCGGACAACCCAAGAGACCCAGTACTTC	CASSSRRTTQETQYF
few	.	15	TRBV12-3/TRBV12-4	TRBJ2-3	TGTGCCAGCAGTGGGCAGGAGTTCTCCTGGGATACGCAGTATTTT	CASSGQEFSWDTQYF